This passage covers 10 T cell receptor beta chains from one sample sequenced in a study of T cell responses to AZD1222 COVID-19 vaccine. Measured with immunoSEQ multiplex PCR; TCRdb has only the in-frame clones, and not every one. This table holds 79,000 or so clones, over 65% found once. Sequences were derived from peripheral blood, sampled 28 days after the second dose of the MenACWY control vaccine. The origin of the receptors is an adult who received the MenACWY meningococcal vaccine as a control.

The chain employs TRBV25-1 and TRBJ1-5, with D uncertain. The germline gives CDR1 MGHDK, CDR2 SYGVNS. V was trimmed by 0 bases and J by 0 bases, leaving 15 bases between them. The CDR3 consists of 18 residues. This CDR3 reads CASSEYISQADSNQPQHF. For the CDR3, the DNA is TGTGCCAGCAGTGAATATATAAGTCAGGCCGATAGCAATCAGCCCCAGCATTTT.

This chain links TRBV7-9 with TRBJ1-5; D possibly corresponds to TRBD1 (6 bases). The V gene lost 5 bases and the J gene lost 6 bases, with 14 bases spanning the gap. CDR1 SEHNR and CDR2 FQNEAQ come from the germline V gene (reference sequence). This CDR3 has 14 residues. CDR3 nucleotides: TGTGCCAGCAGCGAGGAGGGGGTGAGTCAGCCCCAGCATTTT. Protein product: CASSEEGVSQPQHF.

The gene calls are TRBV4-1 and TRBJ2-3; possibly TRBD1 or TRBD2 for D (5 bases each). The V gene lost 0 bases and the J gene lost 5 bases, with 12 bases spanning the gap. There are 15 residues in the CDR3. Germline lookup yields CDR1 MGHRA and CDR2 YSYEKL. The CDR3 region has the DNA TGCGCCAGCAGCCAAGAGGGGACCCCGGGAGATACGCAGTATTTT. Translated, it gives CASSQEGTPGDTQYF.

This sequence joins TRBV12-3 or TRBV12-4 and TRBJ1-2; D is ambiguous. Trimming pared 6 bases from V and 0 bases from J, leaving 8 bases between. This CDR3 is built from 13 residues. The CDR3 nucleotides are TGTGCCAGCAGCGGCGTATCTAACTATGGCTACACCTTC. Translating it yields CASSGVSNYGYTF.

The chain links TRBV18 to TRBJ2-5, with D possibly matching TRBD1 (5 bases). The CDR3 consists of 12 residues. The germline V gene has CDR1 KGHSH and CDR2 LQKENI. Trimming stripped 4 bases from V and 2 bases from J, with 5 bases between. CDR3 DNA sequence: TGTGCCAGCTCACAGGGGCAAGAGACCCAGTACTTC. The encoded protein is CASSQGQETQYF. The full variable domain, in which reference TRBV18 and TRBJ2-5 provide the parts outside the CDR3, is NAGVMQNPRHLVRRRGQEARLRCSPMKGHSHVYWYRQLPEEGLKFMVYLQKENIIDESGMPKERFSAEFPKEGPSILRIQQVVRGDSAAYFCASSQGQETQYFGPGTRLLVL.

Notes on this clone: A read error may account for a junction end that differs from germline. CDR3 in DNA: TGTGCCAGCAGTTACTCGAGTAGGGGCAAGCAGCCCCAGCATTTT. Translation: CASSYSSRGKQPQHF. The V gene is TRBV6-2 or TRBV6-3, the J gene TRBJ1-5; D possibly corresponds to TRBD1 (5 bases). Germline-derived CDR1 and CDR2 are MNHEY and SVGEGT. The CDR3 is made up of 15 amino acids.

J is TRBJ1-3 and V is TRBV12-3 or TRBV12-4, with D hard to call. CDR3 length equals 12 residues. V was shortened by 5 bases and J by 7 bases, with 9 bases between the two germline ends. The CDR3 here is CASSPSWNTIYF. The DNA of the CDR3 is TGTGCCAGCAGTCCTTCTTGGAACACCATATATTTT.

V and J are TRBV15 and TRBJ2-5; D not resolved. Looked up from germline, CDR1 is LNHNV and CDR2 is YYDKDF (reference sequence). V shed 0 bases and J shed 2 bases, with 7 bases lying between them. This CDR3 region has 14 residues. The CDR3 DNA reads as TGTGCCACCAGCAGAGATTTCGGGCAAGAGACCCAGTACTTC. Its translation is CATSRDFGQETQYF.

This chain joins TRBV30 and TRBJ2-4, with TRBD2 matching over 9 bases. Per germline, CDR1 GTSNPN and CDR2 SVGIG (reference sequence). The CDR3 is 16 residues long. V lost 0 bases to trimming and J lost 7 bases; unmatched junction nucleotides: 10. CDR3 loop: CAWSVPSAGGMNIQYF. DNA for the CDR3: TGTGCCTGGAGTGTACCTTCGGCGGGGGGGATGAACATTCAGTACTTC.

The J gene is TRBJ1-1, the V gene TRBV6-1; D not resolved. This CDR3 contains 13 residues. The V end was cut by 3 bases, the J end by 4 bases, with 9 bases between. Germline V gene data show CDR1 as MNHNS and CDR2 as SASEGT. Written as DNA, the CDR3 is TGTGCCAGCAGTGACAGGAGGCTCACTGAAGCTTTCTTT. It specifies CASSDRRLTEAFF.